These 22 T cell receptor beta chains originate from one sample sequenced in a study of shared clonotypes between healthy human individuals. Some clones are missing from TCRdb's copy, which holds only in-frame ones; the method was immunoSEQ multiplex PCR. The repertoire consists of approximately 2,300,000 clones, with around 92% occurring once and the leading ten covering about 0.41%. The sample comprised naive CD4+ T cells from PBMCs. Documented subset: CD45RA+ positively selected. These receptors originate from a man between 18 and 35 years old in good health. Some clones in this sample may be carry-over from other donors' samples.

This clone has just one count. This chain uses TRBV18 with TRBJ2-5; 8 bases match TRBD2. The CDR3 sequence is 14 residues long. The germline V gene encodes CDR1 KGHSH and CDR2 LQKENI. The ends lost 4 bases at V and 5 bases at J; junction bases unmatched: 6. CDR3: CASSRSSGGETQYF. DNA of the CDR3: TGTGCCAGCTCACGTTCGTCGGGAGGGGAGACCCAGTACTTC.

The rearrangement uses TRBV6-6 and TRBJ2-7, with D maybe TRBD2 (6 bases). The CDR3 is 15 residues long. The V gene lost 6 bases and the J gene lost 0 bases, with 15 bases spanning the gap. Per germline, CDR1 MNHNY and CDR2 SVGAGI (reference sequence). CDR3 DNA: TGTGCCAGCAGCGGGGGACGGTCGAGCTCCTACGAGCAGTACTTC. Protein sequence: CASSGGRSSSYEQYF.

This clone was observed a single time. This chain links TRBV5-1 with TRBJ2-3, with a weak D call TRBD1 (5 bases). The CDR3 extends over 16 amino acids. Trimming pared 0 bases from V and 0 bases from J, leaving 11 bases between. Per the germline V gene, CDR1 is SGHRS and CDR2 is YFSETQ. The CDR3 sequence is CASSLAATASTDTQYF. The CDR3 coding sequence is TGCGCCAGCAGCTTGGCCGCGACAGCTAGCACAGATACGCAGTATTTT.

As DNA, the CDR3 is TGTGCCAGTACCCTCCGGGGGGTTAGCACAGATACGCAGTATTTT. Translation gives CASTLRGVSTDTQYF. V is TRBV19 and J is TRBJ2-3, with 7 bases that match TRBD2. With 7 bases clipped from V and 0 bases from J, the junction kept 7 bases outside the gene matches. CDR1 is LNHDA, CDR2 SQIVND, per germline (reference sequence). CDR3 length: 15 amino acids.

This clone is a singleton in its sample. V usage is TRBV6-5 and J usage is TRBJ1-2, with D hard to call. V was shortened by 7 bases and J by 8 bases, with 17 bases between the two germline ends. The V gene's germline CDR1 is MNHEY and CDR2 SVGAGI. The CDR3 is 13 amino acids. The CDR3 protein is CASTEPPFSGYTF. As DNA, the CDR3 is TGTGCCAGCACCGAACCCCCCTTCTCGGGCTACACCTTC.

The chain carries TRBV5-1 and TRBJ2-7, with a weak D call TRBD2 (6 bases). Trimming removed 4 bases at V and 3 bases at J, with 14 bases between. The germline V gene has CDR1 SGHRS and CDR2 YFSETQ. The CDR3 consists of 14 residues. For the CDR3, the DNA is TGCGCCAGCAGCCGTATGGGGGGAAACTACGAGCAGTACTTC. This codes for CASSRMGGNYEQYF.

The chain recombines TRBV28 with TRBJ1-4; D is unresolved. Germline V CDR1 and CDR2: MDHEN, SYDVKM. The CDR3 is 14 amino acids. The V and J ends lost 6 bases and 10 bases respectively, with 18 bases between them. The CDR3 here is CASSFGSSEGKLFF. The CDR3 nucleotides read TGTGCCAGCAGCTTCGGGTCTTCGGAGGGAAAACTGTTTTTT.

The chain is built from TRBV28 and TRBJ1-2; tentatively, D is TRBD1 (5 bases). Germline lookup yields CDR1 MDHEN and CDR2 SYDVKM. Trimming left V 6 bases short and J 6 bases short, with 14 bases between. The CDR3 sequence is 13 residues long. The CDR3 spells CASRWQGLDGYTF. The CDR3 DNA reads as TGTGCCAGCAGATGGCAGGGATTGGATGGCTACACCTTC.

This clone occurred once. This sample also contains other DNA sequences that code for the same CDR3. The chain has TRBV6-1 and TRBJ1-3, with D possibly being TRBD1 (5 bases). The V gene's germline CDR1 is MNHNS and CDR2 SASEGT. The CDR3 loop spans 15 amino acids. Trimming pared 5 bases from V and 0 bases from J, leaving 11 bases between. The CDR3 DNA sequence: TGTGCCAGCAGTAGGGACGGCTCCTCTGGAAACACCATATATTTT. Translating gives CASSRDGSSGNTIYF.

This chain links TRBV5-1 with TRBJ2-7; D perhaps matches TRBD2 (6 bases). Germline V gene sequence: CDR1 SGHRS, CDR2 YFSETQ. Trimming shortened V by 2 bases and J by 2 bases, and 14 bases separated the two germline ends. The CDR3 is 15 residues long. The CDR3 protein is CASSFLGDLPYEQYF. DNA of the CDR3: TGCGCCAGCAGCTTTCTGGGGGACTTACCCTACGAGCAGTACTTC.

The V call is TRBV6-6, the J call TRBJ1-1; D ambiguous. V lost 4 bases, J lost 2 bases, and 17 bases lay in between. This CDR3 is built from 16 residues. The germline V gene encodes CDR1 MNHNY and CDR2 SVGAGI (reference sequence). CDR3 in DNA: TGTGCCAGCAGTTTGGGCACTCTAATTATTAACACTGAAGCTTTCTTT. It yields the protein CASSLGTLIINTEAFF.

The chain has TRBV18 and TRBJ1-1; no clear D gene. CDR3 size: 15 residues. Germline V CDR1 and CDR2: KGHSH, LQKENI. The V and J ends lost 4 bases and 6 bases respectively, with 18 bases between them. The CDR3: CASSLAPRPGAEAFF. CDR3 in DNA: TGTGCCAGCTCACTCGCCCCCCGTCCAGGTGCTGAAGCTTTCTTT.

The sample holds one count of this clone. The CDR3 DNA sequence: TGTGCCAGCAGCGTCTTGGGGAGGGTCCCAATAGGAGAGCAGTACTTC. Residues: CASSVLGRVPIGEQYF. V is TRBV9 and J is TRBJ2-7, with TRBD2 identical over 7 bases. Germline lookup yields CDR1 SGDLS and CDR2 YYNGEE. The ends lost 2 bases at V and 7 bases at J; junction bases unmatched: 15. The CDR3 runs 16 residues. Full variable domain (outside the CDR3, taken from reference TRBV9 and TRBJ2-7): DSGVTQTPKHLITATGQRVTLRCSPRSGDLSVYWYQQSLDQGLQFLIQYYNGEERAKGNILERFSAQQFPDLHSELNLSSLELGDSALYFCASSVLGRVPIGEQYFGPGTRLTVT.

The chain combines TRBV5-1 with TRBJ2-3; D gene ambiguous. Germline V lookup: CDR1 SGHRS, CDR2 YFSETQ. The ends were cut back, 5 bases at V and 2 bases at J, with 6 bases in the middle. The CDR3 sequence is 12 residues long. The CDR3 reads CASRDPTDTQYF. For the CDR3, the DNA is TGCGCCAGCAGGGACCCCACAGATACGCAGTATTTT.

The chain has TRBV6-5 and TRBJ1-5; TRBD1 is a possible D gene (6 bases). Germline V gene lookup returns CDR1 MNHEY and CDR2 SVGAGI. V shed 2 bases and J shed 2 bases, with 10 bases lying between them. This CDR3 region has 15 residues. The CDR3 DNA follows: TGTGCCAGCAGTTACATGGCAGGGGGCAATCAGCCCCAGCATTTT. This gives the protein CASSYMAGGNQPQHF.

A remark on this clone: The same CDR3 also results from other DNA sequences found in this sample. The V and J genes are TRBV6-5 and TRBJ1-2; perhaps TRBD1 as D (5 bases). The CDR3 length is 14 residues. Trimming removed 0 bases at V and 3 bases at J, with 8 bases between. Germline CDR1 MNHEY, CDR2 SVGAGI. CDR3 coding DNA: TGTGCCAGCAGTTACTCCGGGGGGGACTATGGCTACACCTTC. This translates into CASSYSGGDYGYTF.

The V call is TRBV5-1, the J call TRBJ2-5; 8 bases line up with TRBD2. Germline V lookup: CDR1 SGHRS, CDR2 YFSETQ. Trimming took 6 bases from V and 5 from J; bases not matched to a gene: 12. This CDR3 has 15 amino acids. In DNA form, the CDR3 reads TGCGCCAGCACCCTTCTCTCGGGACTAGAGGAGACCCAGTACTTC. This translates into CASTLLSGLEETQYF.

The chain uses TRBV7-8 and TRBJ2-1, with 10 bases fitting TRBD2. The junction had 16 bases not matched to a gene; V was cut back by 7 bases and J by 1 base. The CDR3 runs 19 residues. Germline values: CDR1 SGHVS, CDR2 FQNEAQ. The CDR3 DNA reads as TGTGCCAGCAACGGAGTACTAGCGGGAAGGGGCCGGTCCTACAATGAGCAGTTCTTC. Residues: CASNGVLAGRGRSYNEQFF.

The chain employs TRBV25-1 and TRBJ1-2, with D tentatively TRBD1 (6 bases). Looked up from germline, CDR1 is MGHDK and CDR2 is SYGVNS. The ends were cut back, 2 bases at V and 4 bases at J, with 11 bases in the middle. The CDR3 spans 14 residues. The CDR3 region is CASSEMTGSYGYTF. CDR3 in DNA: TGTGCCAGCAGTGAAATGACAGGTTCCTATGGCTACACCTTC.

A remark on this clone: Other nucleotide sequences in the sample specify the same CDR3. The chain uses TRBV29-1 and TRBJ1-1, with D unclear. The CDR3 consists of 13 residues. V lost 3 bases and J lost 0, with 8 bases in between. Per germline, CDR1 SQVTM and CDR2 ANQGSEA. The CDR3 protein is CSVEGRLNTEAFF. CDR3 bases: TGCAGCGTTGAGGGCCGGTTGAACACTGAAGCTTTCTTT.

The rearrangement links TRBV27 to TRBJ2-1; 7 nucleotides agree with TRBD2. There are 14 residues in the CDR3. The V and J ends lost 5 bases and 2 bases, in that order; junction bases with no gene match: 3. Germline CDR1 reads MNHEY; CDR2 reads SMNVEV (reference sequence). The CDR3 here is CASSSGNPYNEQFF. CDR3 bases: TGTGCCAGCAGTAGCGGGAACCCCTACAATGAGCAGTTCTTC.

In its sample, this clone was seen once. The chain joins TRBV7-9 to TRBJ1-1; D is unclear. Trimming took off 4 bases at V and 1 base at J, with 10 bases between the two ends. The CDR3 is made up of 14 amino acids. Germline V lookup: CDR1 SEHNR, CDR2 FQNEAQ (reference sequence). CDR3 region: CASSSFERNTEAFF. The DNA of the CDR3 is TGTGCCAGCAGCTCCTTCGAGCGGAACACTGAAGCTTTCTTT.